The T cell receptor beta chain described here comes from a study of T-cell memory formation after mild COVID-19. The wider study: Most TCR clusters belonged to a single donor. Study-level findings and limits: Researchers could not confirm that second-wave clones peaking on day 37 targeted SARS-CoV-2. Of the contracting clones, CD4+ ones lay mainly in CM and EM, and CD8+ ones in EMRA.

V lost 2 bases to trimming and J lost 3 bases; unmatched junction nucleotides: 9. The CDR3 runs to 17 residues. CDR1 and CDR2 from the germline V gene are SGHVS and FQNEAQ. This clonotype was picked up a small number of times. What it binds is not known. Barcoded TCR alpha and TCR beta cDNA libraries with UMIs came from 5'RACE using constant-segment primers. TCRdb reprocessed the 5' RACE reads with MiXCR, giving one entry per CDR3 protein. There are about 140,000 distinct CDR3 sequences in the sample; about 14% occur only once, and roughly 15% lies in the top ten. Sequences were obtained from PBMCs or a T cell subset sorted from them (not recorded which). The TCR sequence derives from an adult woman who had mild COVID-19 (a few samples of this study predate the infection). Cell type and time point are not known. The genes are TRBV7-8 and TRBJ2-4, with 8 nucleotides matching TRBD2. As DNA, the CDR3 is TGTGCCAGCAGCTTAACTTGGATCGGGGGGGACAAAAACATTCAGTACTTC. It codes for CASSLTWIGGDKNIQYF.